This T cell receptor beta chain was identified during a study of shared clonotypes between healthy human individuals. Study at large: For every donor, three CD4 naive, three CD4 memory, two CD8 naive and one CD8 memory plates were used. Study-wide points: It was the non-shared clonotypes that had lower generation probabilities than clonotypes shared by all four donors. Sequencing depth was predicted to influence how clonotypes are shared among donors.

Naive CD8 cells comprised CD45RO-negative, CCR7-positively selected cells, excluding terminally differentiated effector memory CD45RA+ cells. Those who donated, Caucasian adults without exception, all lived in Nashville, Tennessee. This CDR3 region has 14 residues. Trimming stripped 10 bases from V and 2 bases from J, with 18 bases between. CDR1 SNHLY and CDR2 FYNNEI come from the germline V gene. Note on this clone: Its antigen is unidentified.

TCRdb keeps only in-frame clones here, not all; method: immunoSEQ multiplex PCR. The data contain around 2,100,000 clones, approximately 95% of them singletons. The receptor comes from a man between 18 and 35 years old in good health. The sample comprised naive CD8+ T cells sorted from blood. J is TRBJ2-7 and V is TRBV2; tentatively, D is TRBD1 or TRBD2 (5 bases each). CDR3 nucleotide sequence: TGTGCCACCTTGACCGGGACGGTGGCCTACGAGCAGTACTTC. It yields the protein CATLTGTVAYEQYF.